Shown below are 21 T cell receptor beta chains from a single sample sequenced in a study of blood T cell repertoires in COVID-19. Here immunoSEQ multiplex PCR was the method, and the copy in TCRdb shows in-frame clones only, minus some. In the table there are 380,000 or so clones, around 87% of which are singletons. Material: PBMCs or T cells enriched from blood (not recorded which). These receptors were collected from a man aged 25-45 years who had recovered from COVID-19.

The CDR3 DNA reads as TGTGCCAGAAGCTCCTATGAAAGGGGAAATTCACCCCTCCACTTT. Protein: CARSSYERGNSPLHF. J is TRBJ1-6 and V is TRBV5-3; the D gene is possibly TRBD1 (5 bases). TRBV5-3 is an open reading frame whose function is uncertain. V dropped 3 bases and J dropped 7 bases, with 14 bases sitting between them. The CDR3 runs 15 residues.

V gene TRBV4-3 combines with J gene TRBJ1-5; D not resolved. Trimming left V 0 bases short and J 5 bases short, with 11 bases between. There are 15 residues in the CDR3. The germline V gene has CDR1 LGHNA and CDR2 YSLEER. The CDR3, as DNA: TGCGCCAGCAGCCAAGATTTTCTACAGCATCAGCCCCAGCATTTT. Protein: CASSQDFLQHQPQHF.

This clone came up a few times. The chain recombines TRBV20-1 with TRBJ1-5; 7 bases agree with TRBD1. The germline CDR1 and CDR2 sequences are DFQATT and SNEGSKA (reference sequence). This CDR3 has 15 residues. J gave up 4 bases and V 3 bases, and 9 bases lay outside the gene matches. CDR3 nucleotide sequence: TGCAGTGCTAGTTTTTCGACAGGGTATAATCAGCCCCAGCATTTT. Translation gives CSASFSTGYNQPQHF.

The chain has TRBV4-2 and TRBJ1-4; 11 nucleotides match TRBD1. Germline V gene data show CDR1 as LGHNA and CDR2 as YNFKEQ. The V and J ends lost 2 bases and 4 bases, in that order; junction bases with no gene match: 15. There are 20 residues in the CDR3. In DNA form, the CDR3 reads TGTGCCAGCAGCCAACCTTCCAATATCGGACAGGGGGCGGGTAATGAAAAACTGTTTTTT. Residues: CASSQPSNIGQGAGNEKLFF.

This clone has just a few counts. The CDR3 is CASSQSIGETQYF. CDR3 nucleotides: TGTGCCAGCAGCCAATCGATCGGGGAGACCCAGTACTTC. The chain joins TRBV4-2 to TRBJ2-5; D gene ambiguous. Trimming removed 2 bases from V and 5 bases from J, with 9 bases in between. The length of the CDR3 is 13 residues. The germline CDR1 and CDR2 sequences are LGHNA and YNFKEQ.

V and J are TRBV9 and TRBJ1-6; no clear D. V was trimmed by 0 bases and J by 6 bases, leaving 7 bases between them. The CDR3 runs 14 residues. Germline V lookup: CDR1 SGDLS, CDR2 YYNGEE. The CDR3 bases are TGTGCCAGCAGCGTAGACGGTAGTAATTCACCCCTCCACTTT. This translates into CASSVDGSNSPLHF.

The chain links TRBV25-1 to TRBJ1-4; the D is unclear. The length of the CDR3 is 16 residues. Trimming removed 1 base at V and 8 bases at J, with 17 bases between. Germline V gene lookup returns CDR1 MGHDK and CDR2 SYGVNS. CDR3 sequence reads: CASSELEGGVGEKLFF. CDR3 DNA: TGTGCCAGCAGTGAATTGGAGGGAGGAGTAGGAGAAAAACTGTTTTTT.

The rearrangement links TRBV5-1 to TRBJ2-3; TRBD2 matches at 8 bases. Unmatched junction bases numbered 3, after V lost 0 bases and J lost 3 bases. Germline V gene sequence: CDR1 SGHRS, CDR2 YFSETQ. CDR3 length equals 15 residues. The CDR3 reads CASSLGLAQTDTQYF. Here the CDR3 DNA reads TGCGCCAGCAGCTTGGGACTAGCGCAGACAGATACGCAGTATTTT.

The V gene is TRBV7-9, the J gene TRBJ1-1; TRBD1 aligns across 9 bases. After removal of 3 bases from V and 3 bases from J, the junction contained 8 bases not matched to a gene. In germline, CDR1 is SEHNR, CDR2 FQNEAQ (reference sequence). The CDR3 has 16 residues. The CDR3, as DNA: TGTGCCAGCAGCTTGGCACCGGGACAGGGTTACACTGAAGCTTTCTTT. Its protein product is CASSLAPGQGYTEAFF.

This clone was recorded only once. The CDR3 DNA is TGCAGCGTTGAAGGCGACAGGGAAAATCCTGAAGCTTTCTTT. It yields the protein CSVEGDRENPEAFF. The rearrangement uses TRBV29-1 and TRBJ1-1; 7 nucleotides agree with TRBD1. The germline V gene encodes CDR1 SQVTM and CDR2 ANQGSEA. With 1 base clipped from V and 6 bases from J, the junction kept 8 bases outside the gene matches. This CDR3 contains 14 residues.

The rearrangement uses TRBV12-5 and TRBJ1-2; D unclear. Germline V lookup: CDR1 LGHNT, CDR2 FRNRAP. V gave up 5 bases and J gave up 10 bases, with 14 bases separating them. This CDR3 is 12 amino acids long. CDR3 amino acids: CASGPGVGFYTF. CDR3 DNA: TGTGCTAGTGGTCCGGGAGTAGGGTTCTACACCTTC.

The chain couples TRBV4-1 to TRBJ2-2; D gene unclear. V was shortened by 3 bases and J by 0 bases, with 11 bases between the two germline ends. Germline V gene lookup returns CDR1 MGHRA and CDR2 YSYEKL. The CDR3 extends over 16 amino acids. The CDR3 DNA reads TGCGCCAGCAGCCATTTCGAGAGCCCGAACACCGGGGAGCTGTTTTTT. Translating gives CASSHFESPNTGELFF.

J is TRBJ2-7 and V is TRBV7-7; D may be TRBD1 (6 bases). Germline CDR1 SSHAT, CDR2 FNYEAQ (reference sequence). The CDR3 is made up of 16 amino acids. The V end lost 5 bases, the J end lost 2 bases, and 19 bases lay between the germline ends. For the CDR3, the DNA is TGTGCCAGCAGCGCCGGGACACCAGACGAGACCTACGAGCAGTACTTC. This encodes CASSAGTPDETYEQYF.

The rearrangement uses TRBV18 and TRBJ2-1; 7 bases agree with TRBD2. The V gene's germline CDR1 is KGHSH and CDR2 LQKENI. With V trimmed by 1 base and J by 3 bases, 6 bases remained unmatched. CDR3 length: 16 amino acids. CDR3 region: CASSPLAASGYNEQFF. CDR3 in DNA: TGTGCCAGCTCACCACTCGCGGCTAGCGGCTACAATGAGCAGTTCTTC.

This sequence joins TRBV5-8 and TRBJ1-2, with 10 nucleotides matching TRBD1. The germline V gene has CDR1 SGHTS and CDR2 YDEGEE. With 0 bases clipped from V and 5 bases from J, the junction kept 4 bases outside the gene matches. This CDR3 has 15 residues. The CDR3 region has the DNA TGTGCCAGCAGCTTGGATGGGACAGGGGTATATGGCTACACCTTC. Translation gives CASSLDGTGVYGYTF.

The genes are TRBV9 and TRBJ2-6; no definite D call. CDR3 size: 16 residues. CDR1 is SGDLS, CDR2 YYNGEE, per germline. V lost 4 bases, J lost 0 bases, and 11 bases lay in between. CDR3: CASSQEFYSGANVLTF. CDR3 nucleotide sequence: TGTGCCAGCAGCCAGGAATTTTACTCTGGGGCCAACGTCCTGACTTTC. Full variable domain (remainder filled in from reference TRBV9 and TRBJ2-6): DSGVTQTPKHLITATGQRVTLRCSPRSGDLSVYWYQQSLDQGLQFLIQYYNGEERAKGNILERFSAQQFPDLHSELNLSSLELGDSALYFCASSQEFYSGANVLTFGAGSRLTVL.

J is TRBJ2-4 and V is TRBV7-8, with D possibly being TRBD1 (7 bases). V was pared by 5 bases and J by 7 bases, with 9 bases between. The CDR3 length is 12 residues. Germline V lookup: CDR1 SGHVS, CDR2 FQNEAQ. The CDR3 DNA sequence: TGTGCCAGCAGCCCAGGGGGGAACATTCAGTACTTC. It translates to CASSPGGNIQYF. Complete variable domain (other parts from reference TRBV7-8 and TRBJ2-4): GAGVSQSPRYKVAKRGQDVALRCDPISGHVSLFWYQQALGQGPEFLTYFQNEAQLDKSGLPSDRFFAERPEGSVSTLKIQRTQQEDSAVYLCASSPGGNIQYFGAGTRLSVL.

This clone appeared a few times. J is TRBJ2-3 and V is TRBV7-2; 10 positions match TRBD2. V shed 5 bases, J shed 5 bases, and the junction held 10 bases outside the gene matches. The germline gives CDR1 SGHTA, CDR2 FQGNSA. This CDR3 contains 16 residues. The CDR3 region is CASSKGLAEGGDTQYF. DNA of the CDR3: TGTGCCAGCAGCAAAGGACTAGCGGAAGGCGGAGATACGCAGTATTTT.

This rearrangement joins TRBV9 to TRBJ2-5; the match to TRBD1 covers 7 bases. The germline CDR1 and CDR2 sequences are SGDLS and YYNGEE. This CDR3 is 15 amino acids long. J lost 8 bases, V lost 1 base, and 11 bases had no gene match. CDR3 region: CASSVRDSRSSTQYF. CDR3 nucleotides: TGTGCCAGCAGCGTAAGGGACAGTCGATCTTCCACCCAGTACTTC.

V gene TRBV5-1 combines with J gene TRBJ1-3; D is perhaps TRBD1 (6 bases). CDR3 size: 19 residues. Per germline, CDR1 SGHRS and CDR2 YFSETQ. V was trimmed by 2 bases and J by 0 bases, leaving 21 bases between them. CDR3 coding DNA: TGCGCCAGCAGCTTACCCGCCAGGGGTCCTACTTCCTCTGGAAACACCATATATTTT. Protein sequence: CASSLPARGPTSSGNTIYF.

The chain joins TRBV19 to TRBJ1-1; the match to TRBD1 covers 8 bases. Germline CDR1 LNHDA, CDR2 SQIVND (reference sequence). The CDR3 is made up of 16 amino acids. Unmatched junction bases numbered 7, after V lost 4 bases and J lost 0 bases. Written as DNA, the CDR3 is TGTGCCAGTAGTACTAGAACAGGGGGGTTGAACACTGAAGCTTTCTTT. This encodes CASSTRTGGLNTEAFF.